This passage covers 26 T cell receptor beta chains from one sample sequenced in a study of response to subunit inactivated influenza vaccine. Via MiXCR, TCRdb re-called the RT-PCR reads, giving one row per CDR3 protein. The table has roughly 170,000 distinct CDR3 sequences, 7.5% to 10% seen once. Specimen: non-naive T cells sorted from PBMCs, collected on the day of vaccination. Every receptor here comes from a man aged 45-65 years who received an inactivated influenza vaccine.

This clonotype was counted many times. The V and J genes are TRBV7-2 and TRBJ2-7, with 7 bases aligning to TRBD1. V trimming: 3 bases; J trimming: 0 bases; junction bases outside the gene matches: 8. Looked up from germline, CDR1 is SGHTA and CDR2 is FQGNSA. The CDR3 spans 16 residues. The CDR3 loop reads CASSFRPTGPSYEQYF. As DNA, the CDR3 is TGTGCCAGCAGCTTCCGACCGACAGGGCCCTCCTACGAGCAGTACTTC. The complete variable domain, with remaining parts taken from reference TRBV7-2 and TRBJ2-7, reads GAGVSQSPSNKVTEKGKDVELRCDPISGHTALYWYRQSLGQGLEFLIYFQGNSAPDKSGLPSDRFSAERTGGSVSTLTIQRTQQEDSAVYLCASSFRPTGPSYEQYFGPGTRLTVT.

In DNA, the CDR3 is TGTGCCAGCAGTTTAACAGGGTTGAATTCACCCCTCCACTTT. Protein product: CASSLTGLNSPLHF. The rearrangement uses TRBV12-3 or TRBV12-4 and TRBJ1-6, with D possibly being TRBD1 (6 bases). The CDR3 has 14 amino acids. V dropped 2 bases and J dropped 7 bases, with 9 bases sitting between them.

There are a few counts of this clonotype. The rearrangement links TRBV6-5 to TRBJ2-1, with a tentative D call TRBD2 (7 bases). CDR3 length: 16 residues. CDR1 and CDR2 (germline): MNHEY, SVGAGI. Trimming left V 7 bases short and J 4 bases short, with 20 bases between. CDR3 sequence reads: CASILLGGGRYNEQFF. The CDR3 nucleotides read TGTGCCAGCATCTTACTCGGCGGGGGCCGTTACAATGAGCAGTTCTTC.

This clonotype occurred many times. The chain employs TRBV5-1 and TRBJ1-1; 7 bases match TRBD1. Germline assignment: CDR1 SGHRS and CDR2 YFSETQ. Unmatched junction bases numbered 1, after V lost 4 bases and J lost 1 base. There are 13 residues in the CDR3. Here the CDR3 reads CASSRQGNTEAFF. The CDR3 DNA follows: TGCGCCAGCAGCCGACAGGGGAACACTGAAGCTTTCTTT.

This clonotype was picked up a small number of times. J is TRBJ1-5 and V is TRBV3-1, with unresolved D. V dropped 0 bases and J dropped 4 bases, with 10 bases sitting between them. Germline V CDR1 and CDR2: LGHDT, YNNKEL (reference sequence). There are 15 residues in the CDR3. The CDR3 bases are TGTGCCAGCAGCCAAGAAGGCACCACAAATCAGCCCCAGCATTTT. Encoded protein: CASSQEGTTNQPQHF.

This clonotype was seen ten or more times. V and J are TRBV5-1 and TRBJ2-7, with 11 positions matching TRBD2. Germline-derived CDR1 and CDR2 are SGHRS and YFSETQ. The CDR3 extends over 17 amino acids. Losses at the gene ends were 0 bases for V and 7 bases for J; bases not matched to a gene: 12. The CDR3 region has the DNA TGCGCCAGCAGCTTGGGTCTAACTAGCGGGAGTGAAGAAGAGCAGTACTTC. Translating gives CASSLGLTSGSEEEQYF.

This clonotype came up many times. The J gene is TRBJ2-5, the V gene TRBV15, with D perhaps matching TRBD1 (6 bases). Deletions cut 0 bases from V and 1 base from J, with 15 bases between. The germline V gene encodes CDR1 LNHNV and CDR2 YYDKDF (reference sequence). The CDR3 length is 17 residues. The DNA of the CDR3 is TGTGCCACCAGCAGAGATAGGGGGTTGGGACGCCAAGAGACCCAGTACTTC. It translates to CATSRDRGLGRQETQYF.

This rearrangement joins TRBV4-3 to TRBJ1-4; D is undetermined. The CDR3 has 14 residues. The germline gives CDR1 LGHNA, CDR2 YSLEER. The V end lost 0 bases, the J end lost 8 bases, and 10 bases lay between the germline ends. The CDR3 sequence is CASSQDSAREKLFF. CDR3 DNA sequence: TGCGCCAGCAGCCAAGATAGCGCCAGGGAAAAACTGTTTTTT.

This clonotype was seen more than once but under ten times. The V and J genes are TRBV28 and TRBJ2-5; the match to TRBD2 covers 12 bases. There are 15 residues in the CDR3. J gave up 5 bases and V 4 bases, and 5 bases lay outside the gene matches. The germline CDR1 and CDR2 sequences are MDHEN and SYDVKM. In nucleotides, the CDR3 is TGTGCCAGCAGTTCTAGCGGGAGGGCCTCGGAGACCCAGTACTTC. This gives the protein CASSSSGRASETQYF.

The chain links TRBV12-3 or TRBV12-4 to TRBJ1-1, with 9 nucleotides matching TRBD1. The CDR3 runs 15 residues. With 5 bases clipped from V and 0 bases from J, the junction kept 4 bases outside the gene matches. CDR3 protein: CASSTWTGVNTEAFF. The CDR3 nucleotides read TGTGCCAGCAGTACCTGGACAGGGGTGAACACTGAAGCTTTCTTT.

The gene calls are TRBV2 and TRBJ2-3, with D maybe TRBD2 (6 bases). The germline V and J ends were trimmed by 8 bases and 1 base, with 10 bases remaining between them. There are 13 residues in the CDR3. In germline, CDR1 is SNHLY, CDR2 FYNNEI. The CDR3 region is CASGAGRTDTQYF. The CDR3 bases are TGTGCCAGCGGGGCGGGACGCACAGATACGCAGTATTTT.

DNA of the CDR3: TGCAGTGCTTCTGGACTAGCGGGAAGTACGCAGTATTTT. As protein: CSASGLAGSTQYF. This sequence joins TRBV20-1 and TRBJ2-3, with 12 bases matching TRBD2. The germline V gene has CDR1 DFQATT and CDR2 SNEGSKA (reference sequence). This CDR3 has 13 residues. Trimming at V came to 5 bases and at J to 8 bases, leaving 5 bases not matched to a gene.

V and J are TRBV3-1 and TRBJ2-1, with a tentative D call TRBD2 (5 bases). The germline V gene has CDR1 LGHDT and CDR2 YNNKEL (reference sequence). Trimming shortened V by 0 bases and J by 4 bases, and 13 bases separated the two germline ends. The CDR3 covers 16 residues. The DNA for the CDR3 is TGTGCCAGCAGCCAAGAGGGAGACTACATTTACAATGAGCAGTTCTTC. It specifies CASSQEGDYIYNEQFF.

This clonotype was counted many times. V gene TRBV29-1 combines with J gene TRBJ1-3; D gene ambiguous. Deletions cut 3 bases from V and 4 bases from J, with 10 bases between. CDR1 and CDR2 (germline): SQVTM, ANQGSEA. The CDR3 runs 13 residues. As DNA, the CDR3 is TGCAGCGTTGAGTCCCTCGCAGGAAACACCATATATTTT. Protein product: CSVESLAGNTIYF.

V is TRBV23-1 and J is TRBJ2-5; D is unclear. TRBV23-1 is labeled an ORF, and its function is uncertain. Trimming removed 1 base at V and 4 bases at J, with 16 bases between. The CDR3 consists of 16 residues. This chain's CDR3 is CASSQYRRSRSETQYF. In DNA form, the CDR3 reads TGCGCCAGCAGTCAATATCGCAGGAGTCGATCAGAGACCCAGTACTTC.

The table lists this clonotype with many counts. The chain has TRBV24-1 and TRBJ2-3; perhaps TRBD1 as D (5 bases). Germline V gene data show CDR1 as KGHDR and CDR2 as SFDVKD. The V and J ends lost 4 bases and 1 base respectively, with 14 bases between them. This CDR3 is 16 amino acids long. This chain's CDR3 is CATSDVMGRGTDTQYF. CDR3 DNA sequence: TGTGCCACCAGTGACGTGATGGGGCGAGGCACAGATACGCAGTATTTT.

In this sample, this clonotype turned up many times. The chain joins TRBV10-3 to TRBJ2-1; 11 nucleotides match TRBD1. Germline V CDR1 and CDR2: ENHRY, SYGVKD. The CDR3 is 13 amino acids. V lost 6 bases and J lost 16; bases outside the gene matches: 11. CDR3 residues: CAIRVTRDRGEFF. The CDR3 DNA reads TGTGCCATCAGAGTTACTCGGGACAGGGGGGAATTCTTC.

The J gene is TRBJ2-3, the V gene TRBV24-1; 8 bases line up with TRBD2. CDR3 length: 15 amino acids. Germline V CDR1 and CDR2: KGHDR, SFDVKD. The V and J ends lost 4 bases and 2 bases, in that order; junction bases with no gene match: 4. CDR3 amino acids: CATSETSGVTDTQYF. The CDR3 nucleotides read TGTGCCACCAGTGAAACTAGCGGAGTCACAGATACGCAGTATTTT.

This clonotype has ten or more counts. CDR3 amino acids: CASSQVKRSYGYTF. The DNA of the CDR3 is TGCGCCAGCAGCCAAGTCAAGAGATCCTATGGCTACACCTTC. The V and J genes are TRBV4-3 and TRBJ1-2, with D uncertain. The CDR3 sequence is 14 residues long. V was shortened by 1 base and J by 4 bases, with 10 bases between the two germline ends. Germline V gene data show CDR1 as LGHNA and CDR2 as YSLEER.

This clonotype was seen many times. The chain recombines TRBV5-1 with TRBJ1-2; the D is unclear. Germline V gives CDR1 SGHRS, CDR2 YFSETQ. Deletions cut 4 bases from V and 7 bases from J, with 8 bases between. The CDR3 consists of 11 residues. The CDR3 region has the DNA TGCGCCAGCAGCGAGGGATTTGGCTACACCTTC. Its protein product is CASSEGFGYTF.

The J gene is TRBJ1-2, the V gene TRBV10-3, with D unclear. The V gene's germline CDR1 is ENHRY and CDR2 SYGVKD. The CDR3 sequence is 13 residues long. V was pared by 4 bases and J by 1 base, with 7 bases between. This chain's CDR3 is CAISGDLNYGYTF. As DNA, the CDR3 is TGTGCCATCAGTGGCGATCTTAACTATGGCTACACCTTC.

This clonotype has a count of ten or more. The genes are TRBV4-1 and TRBJ1-2; perhaps TRBD1 as D (6 bases). V gave up 2 bases and J gave up 4 bases, with 14 bases separating them. Germline V gives CDR1 MGHRA, CDR2 YSYEKL. There are 15 residues in the CDR3. DNA for the CDR3: TGCGCCAGCAGCCAACCTTCGGGGGGCTTCTATGGCTACACCTTC. This sequence encodes CASSQPSGGFYGYTF.

The rearrangement links TRBV12-3 or TRBV12-4 to TRBJ1-1; D is undetermined. The length of the CDR3 is 13 residues. Between the trimmed V and J ends, which lost 6 bases and 2 bases, there was a span of 10 bases. CDR3 sequence reads: CASSRAINTEAFF. The CDR3 nucleotides read TGTGCCAGCAGCCGCGCCATCAACACTGAAGCTTTCTTT.

The CDR3 reads CASEPGLAVIRSYNEQFF. CDR3 coding DNA: TGTGCCAGCGAGCCGGGACTAGCGGTTATACGCTCCTACAATGAGCAGTTCTTC. This sequence joins TRBV6-2 or TRBV6-3 and TRBJ2-1, with TRBD2 matching over 11 bases. Germline-derived CDR1 and CDR2 are MNHEY and SVGEGT. The J segment lost 0 bases and the V segment lost 8 bases, leaving 12 bases of the junction unmatched. The CDR3 loop spans 18 amino acids.

This clonotype was counted at least ten times. This chain connects TRBV4-1 to TRBJ1-2, with unresolved D. Trimming shortened V by 0 bases and J by 7 bases, and 18 bases separated the two germline ends. The CDR3 spans 16 residues. In germline, CDR1 is MGHRA, CDR2 YSYEKL. The chain's CDR3 is CASSQDRALSMAGYTF. The CDR3, as DNA: TGCGCCAGCAGCCAAGATCGGGCGCTTTCGATGGCTGGCTACACCTTC.

This clonotype came up a few times. This chain joins TRBV30 and TRBJ1-5; possibly TRBD1 for D (5 bases). This CDR3 region has 13 residues. Germline loops: CDR1 GTSNPN, CDR2 SVGIG (reference sequence). V was cut by 4 bases and J by 6 bases, with 13 bases left in between. This CDR3 is CAWTQGGAQPQHF. Written as DNA, the CDR3 is TGTGCCTGGACCCAGGGAGGGGCTCAGCCCCAGCATTTT.